This T cell receptor (beta chain) comes out of a study of CD8 T cells in ankylosing spondylitis. TCRdb re-derived calls from the 5' RACE reads in MiXCR, one entry per CDR3 protein. The table records about 540,000 distinct CDR3 sequences, 9.5% to 15% of them present only once. This clonotype was seen repeatedly, ten times or more. Its antigen is not known. Study observations and caveats: Seven to nine highly homologous variants formed a TCR beta motif that appeared characteristic of ankylosing spondylitis blood.

V lost 3 bases and J lost 2, with 15 bases in between. The CDR3 consists of 15 residues. CDR1 is SGHRS, CDR2 YFSETQ, per germline. The receptor's source is a male donor with ankylosing spondylitis. Material for sequencing was blood, either unsorted or a sorted T cell fraction (not recorded which). V and J are TRBV5-1 and TRBJ2-7; D is perhaps TRBD2 (6 bases). The CDR3 coding sequence is TGCGCCAGCAGCTACAGCGGGTTGCACCCCTACGAGCAGTACTTC. Translating it yields CASSYSGLHPYEQYF.